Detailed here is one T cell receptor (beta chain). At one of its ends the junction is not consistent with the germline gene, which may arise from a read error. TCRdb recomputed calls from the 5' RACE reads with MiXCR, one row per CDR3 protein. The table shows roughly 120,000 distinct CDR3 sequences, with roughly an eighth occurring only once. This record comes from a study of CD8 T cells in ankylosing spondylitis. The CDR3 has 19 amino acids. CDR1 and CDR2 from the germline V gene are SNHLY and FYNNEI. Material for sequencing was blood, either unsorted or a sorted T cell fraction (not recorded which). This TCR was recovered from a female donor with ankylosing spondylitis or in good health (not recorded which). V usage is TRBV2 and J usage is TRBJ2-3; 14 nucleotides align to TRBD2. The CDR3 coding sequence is TGTACCAGCAGTCGCCCCTCTCGAGGACTAGCGGGGGGCCAAGATACGCAGTATTTT. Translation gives CTSSRPSRGLAGGQDTQYF.